What follows describes a single TCR beta chain. The target antigen is unknown. This sample was taken from a study of sequential checkpoint blockade in melanoma. At the level of the study: Patients were randomized 1:1 to nivolumab-then-ipilimumab or ipilimumab-then-nivolumab first-line. About two dozen patients had tumor biopsies before treatment and at week 13. Regarding the study as a whole: For nivolumab-first patients, baseline tumor clonality was associated with response.

Described treatment: randomized to nivolumab then ipilimumab (arm A) or the reverse (arm B). Patients had received no earlier DNA-damaging chemotherapy. The CDR3 has 21 amino acids. Germline V gene sequence: CDR1 GTSNPN, CDR2 SVGIG (reference sequence). The V and J ends lost 0 bases and 0 bases, in that order; junction bases with no gene match: 22. Generated by immunoSEQ multiplex PCR, the TCRdb table keeps only in-frame clones and is missing some. Of a few thousand clones listed, roughly 20% are singletons. The sample consisted of tumor tissue (inferred from file names), taken from a patient given nivolumab and ipilimumab in sequence. The chain couples TRBV30 to TRBJ1-1, with 7 positions matching TRBD1. The receptor comes from a human donor with melanoma. Written as DNA, the CDR3 is TGTGCCTGGAGTGTCGGAGAGTTCGGGGTCAGGGGGTCTGCAATGAACACTGAAGCTTTCTTT. As protein: CAWSVGEFGVRGSAMNTEAFF.